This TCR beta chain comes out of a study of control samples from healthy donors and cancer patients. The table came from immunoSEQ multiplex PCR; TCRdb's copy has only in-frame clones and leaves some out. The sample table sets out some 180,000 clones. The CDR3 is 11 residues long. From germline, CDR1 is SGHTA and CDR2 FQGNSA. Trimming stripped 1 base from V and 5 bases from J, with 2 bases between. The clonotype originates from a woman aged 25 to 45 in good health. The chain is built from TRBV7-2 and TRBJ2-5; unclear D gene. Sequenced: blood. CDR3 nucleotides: TGTGCCAGCAGCTTAGTGGAGACCCAGTACTTC. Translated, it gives CASSLVETQYF.